Reported below is one T cell receptor (beta chain). Germline CDR1 SGHKS, CDR2 YYEKEE (reference sequence). V shed 4 bases and J shed 4 bases, with 24 bases lying between them. The CDR3 is made up of 19 amino acids. This specimen comes from a study of blood T cell repertoires in COVID-19. The assay was immunoSEQ multiplex PCR, and TCRdb's table has in-frame clones only and misses some. Counted here are tens of thousands of clones, approximately 85% occurring once; the ten biggest clones make up approximately 4.7%. Sequenced material: peripheral blood. This TCR came from a human donor in a cohort sampled during active COVID-19. The gene calls are TRBV5-5 and TRBJ2-6; D possibly corresponds to TRBD1 (5 bases). The CDR3: CASSPAGYSQRVGANVLTF. CDR3 sequence (DNA): TGTGCCAGCAGCCCCGCAGGGTACTCCCAGAGAGTGGGGGCCAACGTCCTGACTTTC.